The entry below describes one T cell receptor beta chain. This CDR3 comprises 13 residues. Germline loops: CDR1 SGHTA, CDR2 FQGTGA. Trimming removed 6 bases at V and 2 bases at J, with 11 bases between. The assay was immunoSEQ multiplex PCR, and TCRdb's table has in-frame clones only and misses some. The profile shows tens of thousands of clones, about 92% of them singletons. These data originate in a study of T cell changes during pregnancy in multiple sclerosis. The rearrangement joins TRBV7-3 to TRBJ2-7, with a weak D call TRBD1 (6 bases). The sample was CD8+ T cells from peripheral blood mononuclear cells, taken in the third trimester of pregnancy. The sequence came from a female donor with multiple sclerosis, enrolled in a pregnancy study. CDR3 protein: CASSFDRTYEQYF. As DNA, the CDR3 is TGTGCCAGCAGTTTTGACAGGACCTACGAGCAGTACTTC.